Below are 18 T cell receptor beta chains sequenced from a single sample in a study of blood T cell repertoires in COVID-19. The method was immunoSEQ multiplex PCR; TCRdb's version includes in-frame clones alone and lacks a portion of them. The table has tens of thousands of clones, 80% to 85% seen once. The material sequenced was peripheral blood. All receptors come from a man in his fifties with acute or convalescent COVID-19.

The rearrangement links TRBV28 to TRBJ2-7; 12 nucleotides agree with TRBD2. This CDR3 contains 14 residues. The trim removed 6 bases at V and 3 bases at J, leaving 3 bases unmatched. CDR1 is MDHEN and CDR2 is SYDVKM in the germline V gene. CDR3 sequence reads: CASRETSGSYEQYF. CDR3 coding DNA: TGTGCCAGCAGGGAGACTAGCGGGAGCTACGAGCAGTACTTC.

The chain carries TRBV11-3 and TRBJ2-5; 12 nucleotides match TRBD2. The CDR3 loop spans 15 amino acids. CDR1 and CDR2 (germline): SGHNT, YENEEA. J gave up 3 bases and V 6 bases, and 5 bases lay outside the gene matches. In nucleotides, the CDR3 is TGTGCCAGCAGTTGGACTAGCGGGACGGAAGAGACCCAGTACTTC. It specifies CASSWTSGTEETQYF.

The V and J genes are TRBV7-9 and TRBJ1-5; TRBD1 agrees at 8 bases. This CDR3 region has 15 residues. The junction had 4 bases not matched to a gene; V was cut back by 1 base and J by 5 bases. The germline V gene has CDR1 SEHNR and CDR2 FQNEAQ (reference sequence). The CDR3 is CASSLEGQAHQPQHF. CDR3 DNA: TGTGCCAGCAGCTTAGAGGGACAGGCCCATCAGCCCCAGCATTTT.

CDR3 sequence: CASSGTGTPKEPQHF. The DNA of the CDR3 is TGTGCCAGCAGTGGCACCGGGACACCCAAGGAGCCCCAGCATTTT. This chain uses TRBV25-1 with TRBJ1-5, with D perhaps matching TRBD1 (6 bases). The CDR3 sequence is 15 residues long. Germline-derived CDR1 and CDR2 are MGHDK and SYGVNS. The ends were cut back, 4 bases at V and 8 bases at J, with 18 bases in the middle.

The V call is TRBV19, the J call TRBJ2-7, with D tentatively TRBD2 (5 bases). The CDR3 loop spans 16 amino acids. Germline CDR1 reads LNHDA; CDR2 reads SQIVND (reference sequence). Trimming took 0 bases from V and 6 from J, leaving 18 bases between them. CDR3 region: CASSIDYVRGKGEQYF. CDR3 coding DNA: TGTGCCAGTAGTATAGATTATGTACGGGGAAAAGGCGAGCAGTACTTC.

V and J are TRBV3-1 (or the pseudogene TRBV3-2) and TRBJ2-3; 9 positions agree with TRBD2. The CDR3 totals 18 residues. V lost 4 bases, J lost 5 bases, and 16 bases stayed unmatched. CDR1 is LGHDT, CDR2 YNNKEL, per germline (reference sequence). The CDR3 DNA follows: TGTGCCAGCAGCCCAAGATTAGCGGGAGAGGGGGTAAAAGATACGCAGTATTTT. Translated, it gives CASSPRLAGEGVKDTQYF.

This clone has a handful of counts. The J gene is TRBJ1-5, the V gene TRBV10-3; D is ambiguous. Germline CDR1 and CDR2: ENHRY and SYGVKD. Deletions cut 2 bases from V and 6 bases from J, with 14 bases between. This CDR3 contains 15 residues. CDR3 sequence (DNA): TGTGCCATCAGTGAGGGCACCTCACCGGGTCAGCCCCAGCATTTT. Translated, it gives CAISEGTSPGQPQHF.

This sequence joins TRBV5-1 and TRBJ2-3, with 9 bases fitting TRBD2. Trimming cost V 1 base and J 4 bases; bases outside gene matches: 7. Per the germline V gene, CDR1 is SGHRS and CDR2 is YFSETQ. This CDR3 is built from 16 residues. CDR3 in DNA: TGCGCCAGCAGCTTGTGGCCTAGCGGGGAGGCAGATACGCAGTATTTT. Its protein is CASSLWPSGEADTQYF.

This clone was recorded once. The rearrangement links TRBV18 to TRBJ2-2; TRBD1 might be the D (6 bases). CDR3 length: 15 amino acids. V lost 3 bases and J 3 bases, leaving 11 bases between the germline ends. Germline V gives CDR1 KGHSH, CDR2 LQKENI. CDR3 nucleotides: TGTGCCAGCTCACCGGCGCAGGGGCACACCGGGGAGCTGTTTTTT. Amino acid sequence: CASSPAQGHTGELFF.

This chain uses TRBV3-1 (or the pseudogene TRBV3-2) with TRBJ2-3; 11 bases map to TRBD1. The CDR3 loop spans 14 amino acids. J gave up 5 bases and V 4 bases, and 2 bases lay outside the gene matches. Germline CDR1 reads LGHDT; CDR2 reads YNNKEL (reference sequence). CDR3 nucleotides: TGTGCCAGCAGCCGGACAGGGGGCATAGATACGCAGTATTTT. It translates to CASSRTGGIDTQYF.

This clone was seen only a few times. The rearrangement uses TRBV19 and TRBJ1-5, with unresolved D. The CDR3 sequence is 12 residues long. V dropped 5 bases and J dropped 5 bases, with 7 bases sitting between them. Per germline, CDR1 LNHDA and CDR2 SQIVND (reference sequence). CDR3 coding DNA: TGTGCCAGTAGTCCCATCCATCAGCCCCAGCATTTT. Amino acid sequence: CASSPIHQPQHF.

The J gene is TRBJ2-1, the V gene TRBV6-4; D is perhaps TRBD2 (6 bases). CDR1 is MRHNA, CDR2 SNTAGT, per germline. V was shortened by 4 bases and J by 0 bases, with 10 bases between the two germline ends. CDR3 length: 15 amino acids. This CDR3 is CASSGSAGSYNEQFF. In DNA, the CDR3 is TGTGCCAGCAGTGGCTCAGCGGGCTCCTACAATGAGCAGTTCTTC.

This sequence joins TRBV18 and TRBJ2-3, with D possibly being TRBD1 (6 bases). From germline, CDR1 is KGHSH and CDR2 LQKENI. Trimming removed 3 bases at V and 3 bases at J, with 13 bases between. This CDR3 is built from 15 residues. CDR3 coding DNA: TGTGCCAGCTCACCGATTGGGGGCCAAACAGATACGCAGTATTTT. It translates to CASSPIGGQTDTQYF.

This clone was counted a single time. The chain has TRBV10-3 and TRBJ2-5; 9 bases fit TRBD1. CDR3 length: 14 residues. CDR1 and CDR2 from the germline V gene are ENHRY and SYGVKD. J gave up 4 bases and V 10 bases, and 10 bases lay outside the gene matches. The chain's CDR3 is CATLGTGFPETQYF. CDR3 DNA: TGTGCCACCTTGGGGACAGGGTTTCCAGAGACCCAGTACTTC.

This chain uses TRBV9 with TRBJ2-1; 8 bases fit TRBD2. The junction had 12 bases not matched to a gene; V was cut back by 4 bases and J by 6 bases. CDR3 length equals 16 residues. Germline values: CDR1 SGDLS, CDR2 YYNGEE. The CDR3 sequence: CASSINLAGSGNEQFF. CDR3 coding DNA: TGTGCCAGCAGCATCAATTTAGCGGGATCTGGCAATGAGCAGTTCTTC. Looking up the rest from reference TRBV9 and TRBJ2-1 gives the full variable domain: DSGVTQTPKHLITATGQRVTLRCSPRSGDLSVYWYQQSLDQGLQFLIQYYNGEERAKGNILERFSAQQFPDLHSELNLSSLELGDSALYFCASSINLAGSGNEQFFGPGTRLTVL.

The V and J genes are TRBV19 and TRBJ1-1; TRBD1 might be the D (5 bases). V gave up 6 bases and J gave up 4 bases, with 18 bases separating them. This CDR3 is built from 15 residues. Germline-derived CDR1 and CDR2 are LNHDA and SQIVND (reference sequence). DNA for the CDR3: TGTGCCAGTAGCGACCCGTGGGGCGGGGGCACTGAAGCTTTCTTT. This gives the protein CASSDPWGGGTEAFF.

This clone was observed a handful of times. The CDR3 loop reads CASSLDITYGYTF. DNA of the CDR3: TGTGCCAGCAGTTTAGACATAACCTATGGCTACACCTTC. The chain recombines TRBV27 with TRBJ1-2, with D unclear. Germline V gene sequence: CDR1 MNHEY, CDR2 SMNVEV (reference sequence). CDR3 length: 13 residues. Trimming removed 2 bases from V and 4 bases from J, with 8 bases in between.

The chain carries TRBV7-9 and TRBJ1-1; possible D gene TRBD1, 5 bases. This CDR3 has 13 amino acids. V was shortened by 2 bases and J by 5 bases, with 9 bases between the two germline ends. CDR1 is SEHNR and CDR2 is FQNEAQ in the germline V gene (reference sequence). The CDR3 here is CASSLTGPTEAFF. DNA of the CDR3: TGTGCCAGCAGCTTAACAGGACCGACTGAAGCTTTCTTT.